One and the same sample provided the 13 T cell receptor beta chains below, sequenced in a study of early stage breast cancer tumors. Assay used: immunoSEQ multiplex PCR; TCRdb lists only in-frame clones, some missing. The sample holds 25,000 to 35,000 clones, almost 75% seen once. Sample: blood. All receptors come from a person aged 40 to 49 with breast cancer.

Here the CDR3 DNA reads TGCAGCGCCGTGGTGAGTCCAGGCCAGCCCCAGCATTTT. As protein: CSAVVSPGQPQHF. This sequence joins TRBV29-1 and TRBJ1-5; D is unresolved. Germline-derived CDR1 and CDR2 are SQVTM and ANQGSEA. With 7 bases removed from V and 7 bases from J, the gap between germline ends came to 17 bases. CDR3 length equals 13 residues.

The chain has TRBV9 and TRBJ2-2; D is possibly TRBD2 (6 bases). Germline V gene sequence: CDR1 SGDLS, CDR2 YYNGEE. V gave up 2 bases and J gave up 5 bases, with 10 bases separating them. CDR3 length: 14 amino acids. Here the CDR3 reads CASSVERETGELFF. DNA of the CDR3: TGTGCCAGCAGCGTGGAACGGGAGACCGGGGAGCTGTTTTTT.

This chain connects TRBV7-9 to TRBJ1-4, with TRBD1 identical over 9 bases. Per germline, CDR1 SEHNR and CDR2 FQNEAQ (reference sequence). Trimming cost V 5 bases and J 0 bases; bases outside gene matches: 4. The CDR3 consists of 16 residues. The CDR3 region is CASSPGTGPTNEKLFF. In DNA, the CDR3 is TGTGCCAGCAGCCCCGGGACAGGGCCAACTAATGAAAAACTGTTTTTT. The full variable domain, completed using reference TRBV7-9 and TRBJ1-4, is DTGVSQNPRHKITKRGQNVTFRCDPISEHNRLYWYRQTLGQGPEFLTYFQNEAQLEKSRLLSDRFSAERPKGSFSTLEIQRTEQGDSAMYLCASSPGTGPTNEKLFFGSGTQLSVL.

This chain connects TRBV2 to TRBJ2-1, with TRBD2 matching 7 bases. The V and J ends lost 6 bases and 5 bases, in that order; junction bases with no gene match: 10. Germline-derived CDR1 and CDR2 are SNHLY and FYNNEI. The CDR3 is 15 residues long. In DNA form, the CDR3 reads TGTGCCAGCAGCCCGAATCGAGCGGGGCACAATGAGCAGTTCTTC. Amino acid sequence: CASSPNRAGHNEQFF.

CDR3 DNA sequence: TGTGCCAGCAACCCCAGGAGCAACACTGAAGCTTTCTTT. Residues: CASNPRSNTEAFF. The chain has TRBV6-5 and TRBJ1-1; D is unresolved. Trimming took 7 bases from V and 2 from J, leaving 11 bases between them. Germline loops: CDR1 MNHEY, CDR2 SVGAGI. The length of the CDR3 is 13 residues.

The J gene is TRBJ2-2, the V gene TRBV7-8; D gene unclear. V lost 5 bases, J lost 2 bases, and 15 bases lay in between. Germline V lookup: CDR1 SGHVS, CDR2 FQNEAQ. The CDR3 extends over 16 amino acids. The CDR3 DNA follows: TGTGCCAGCAGCCCAAGGACGGGTTTTAACACCGGGGAGCTGTTTTTT. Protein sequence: CASSPRTGFNTGELFF.

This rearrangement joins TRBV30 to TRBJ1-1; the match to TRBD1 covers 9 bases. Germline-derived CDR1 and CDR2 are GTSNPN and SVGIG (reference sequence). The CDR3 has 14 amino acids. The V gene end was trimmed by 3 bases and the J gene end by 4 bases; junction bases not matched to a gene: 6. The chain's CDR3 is CAWSGQTGGTEAFF. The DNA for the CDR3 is TGTGCCTGGAGCGGCCAGACAGGGGGCACTGAAGCTTTCTTT.

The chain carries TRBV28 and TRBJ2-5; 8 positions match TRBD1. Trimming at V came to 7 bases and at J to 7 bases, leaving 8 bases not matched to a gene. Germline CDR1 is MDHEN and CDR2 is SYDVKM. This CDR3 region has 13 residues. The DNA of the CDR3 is TGTGCCAGCACCTCGGACAGGGCTGGGACCCAGTACTTC. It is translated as CASTSDRAGTQYF.

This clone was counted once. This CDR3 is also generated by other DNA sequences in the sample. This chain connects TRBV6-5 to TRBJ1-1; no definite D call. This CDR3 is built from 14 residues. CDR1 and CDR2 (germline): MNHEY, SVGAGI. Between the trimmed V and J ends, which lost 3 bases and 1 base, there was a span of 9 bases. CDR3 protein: CASSYSESNTEAFF. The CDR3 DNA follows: TGTGCCAGCAGTTATTCGGAGTCGAACACTGAAGCTTTCTTT.

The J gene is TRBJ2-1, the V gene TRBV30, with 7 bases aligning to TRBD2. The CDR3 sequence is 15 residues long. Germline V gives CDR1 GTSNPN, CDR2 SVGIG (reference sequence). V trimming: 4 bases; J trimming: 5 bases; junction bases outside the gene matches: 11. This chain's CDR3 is CAWTVGLAANNEQFF. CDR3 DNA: TGTGCCTGGACCGTAGGGCTAGCGGCGAACAATGAGCAGTTCTTC. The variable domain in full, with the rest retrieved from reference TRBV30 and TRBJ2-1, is SQTIHQWPATLVQPVGSPLSLECTVEGTSNPNLYWYRQAAGRGLQLLFYSVGIGQISSEVPQNLSASRPQDRQFILSSKKLLLSDSGFYLCAWTVGLAANNEQFFGPGTRLTVL.

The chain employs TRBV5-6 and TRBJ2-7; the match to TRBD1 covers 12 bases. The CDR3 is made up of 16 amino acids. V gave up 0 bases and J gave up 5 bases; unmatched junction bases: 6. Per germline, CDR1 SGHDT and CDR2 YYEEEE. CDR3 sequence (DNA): TGTGCCAGCAGCTTGGAGTGGGACAGGGGGCGTGACGAGCAGTACTTC. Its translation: CASSLEWDRGRDEQYF. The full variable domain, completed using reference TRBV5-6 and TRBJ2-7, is DAGVTQSPTHLIKTRGQQVTLRCSPKSGHDTVSWYQQALGQGPQFIFQYYEEEERQRGNFPDRFSGHQFPNYSSELNVNALLLGDSALYLCASSLEWDRGRDEQYFGPGTRLTVT.

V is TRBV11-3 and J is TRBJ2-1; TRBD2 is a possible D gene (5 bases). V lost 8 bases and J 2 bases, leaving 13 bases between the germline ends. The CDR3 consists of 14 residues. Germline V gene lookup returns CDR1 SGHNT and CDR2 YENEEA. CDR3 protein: CASRRGSAYNEQFF. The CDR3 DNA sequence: TGTGCCAGCCGCCGGGGTTCGGCCTACAATGAGCAGTTCTTC.

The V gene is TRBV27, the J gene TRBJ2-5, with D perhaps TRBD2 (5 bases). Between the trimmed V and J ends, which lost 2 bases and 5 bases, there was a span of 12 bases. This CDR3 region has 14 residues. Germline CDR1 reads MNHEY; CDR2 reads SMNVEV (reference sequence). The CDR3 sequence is CASSLEGSGETQYF. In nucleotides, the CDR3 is TGTGCCAGCAGTTTAGAAGGGTCGGGGGAGACCCAGTACTTC.